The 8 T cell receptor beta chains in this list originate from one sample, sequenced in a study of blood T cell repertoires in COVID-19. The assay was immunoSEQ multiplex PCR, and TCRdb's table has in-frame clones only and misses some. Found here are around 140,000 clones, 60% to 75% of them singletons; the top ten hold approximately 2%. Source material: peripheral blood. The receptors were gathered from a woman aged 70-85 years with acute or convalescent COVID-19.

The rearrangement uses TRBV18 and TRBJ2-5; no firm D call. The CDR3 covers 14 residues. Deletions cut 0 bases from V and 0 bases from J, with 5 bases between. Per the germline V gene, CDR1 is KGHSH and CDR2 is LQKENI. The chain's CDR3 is CASSPPQYQETQYF. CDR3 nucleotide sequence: TGTGCCAGCTCACCACCGCAGTACCAAGAGACCCAGTACTTC. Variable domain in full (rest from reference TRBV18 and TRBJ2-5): NAGVMQNPRHLVRRRGQEARLRCSPMKGHSHVYWYRQLPEEGLKFMVYLQKENIIDESGMPKERFSAEFPKEGPSILRIQQVVRGDSAAYFCASSPPQYQETQYFGPGTRLLVL.

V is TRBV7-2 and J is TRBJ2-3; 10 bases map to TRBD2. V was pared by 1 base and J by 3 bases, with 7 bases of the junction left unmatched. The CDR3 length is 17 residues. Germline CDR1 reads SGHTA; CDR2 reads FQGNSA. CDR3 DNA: TGTGCCAGCAGCTTAGATGGTCTAGCGGGGGCGACAGATACGCAGTATTTT. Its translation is CASSLDGLAGATDTQYF. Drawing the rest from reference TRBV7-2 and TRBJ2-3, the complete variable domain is GAGVSQSPSNKVTEKGKDVELRCDPISGHTALYWYRQSLGQGLEFLIYFQGNSAPDKSGLPSDRFSAERTGGSVSTLTIQRTQQEDSAVYLCASSLDGLAGATDTQYFGPGTRLTVL.

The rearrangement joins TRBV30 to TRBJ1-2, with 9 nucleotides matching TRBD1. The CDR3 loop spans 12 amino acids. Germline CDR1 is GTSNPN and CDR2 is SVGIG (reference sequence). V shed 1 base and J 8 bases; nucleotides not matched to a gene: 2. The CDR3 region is CAWSGTGGGYTF. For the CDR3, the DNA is TGTGCCTGGAGTGGAACAGGGGGCGGCTACACCTTC.

CDR3: CASSQRVRVRQETQYF. The CDR3, as DNA: TGTGCCAGCTCACAGAGGGTTAGGGTACGCCAAGAGACCCAGTACTTC. The chain combines TRBV18 with TRBJ2-5, with D possibly being TRBD2 (5 bases). Trimming cost V 4 bases and J 1 base, with 16 bases left between them. The CDR3 is 16 amino acids. Germline V CDR1 and CDR2: KGHSH, LQKENI. Variable domain in full (rest from reference TRBV18 and TRBJ2-5): NAGVMQNPRHLVRRRGQEARLRCSPMKGHSHVYWYRQLPEEGLKFMVYLQKENIIDESGMPKERFSAEFPKEGPSILRIQQVVRGDSAAYFCASSQRVRVRQETQYFGPGTRLLVL.

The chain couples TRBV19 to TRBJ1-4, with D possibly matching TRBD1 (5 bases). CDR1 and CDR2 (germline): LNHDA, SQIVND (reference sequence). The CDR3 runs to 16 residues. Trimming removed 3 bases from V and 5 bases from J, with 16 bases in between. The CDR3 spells CASSIFTGTGNEKLFF. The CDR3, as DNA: TGTGCCAGTAGTATCTTCACCGGGACTGGGAATGAAAAACTGTTTTTT.

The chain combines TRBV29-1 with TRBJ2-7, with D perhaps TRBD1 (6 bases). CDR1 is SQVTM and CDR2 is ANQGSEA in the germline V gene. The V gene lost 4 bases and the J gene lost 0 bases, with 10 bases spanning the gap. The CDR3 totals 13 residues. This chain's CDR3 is CSVGARGSYEQYF. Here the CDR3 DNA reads TGCAGCGTTGGGGCCAGGGGCTCCTACGAGCAGTACTTC.

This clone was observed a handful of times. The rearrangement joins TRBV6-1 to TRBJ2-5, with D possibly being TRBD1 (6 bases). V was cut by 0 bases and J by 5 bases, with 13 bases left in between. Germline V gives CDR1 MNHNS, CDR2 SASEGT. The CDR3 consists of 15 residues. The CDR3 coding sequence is TGTGCCAGCAGTGAAGCAACAGGGAGAGGTGAGACCCAGTACTTC. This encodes CASSEATGRGETQYF.

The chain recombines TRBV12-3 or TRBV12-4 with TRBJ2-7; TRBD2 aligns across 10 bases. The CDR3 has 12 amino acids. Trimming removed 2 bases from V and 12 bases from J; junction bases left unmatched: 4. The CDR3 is CASSLTSGKLYF. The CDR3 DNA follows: TGTGCCAGCAGTTTAACTAGCGGGAAACTGTACTTC.